This T cell receptor (beta chain) came from a study of Ad26.COV2.S vaccination and SARS-CoV-2 variants. On the study more broadly: Within the COV1001 Ad26.COV2.S trial arm, the donor was enrolled. Recipients of Ad26.COV2.S got it intramuscularly, once or twice 56 days apart. General observations from the study: Considerable breadth of spike-specific CD8+ and CD4+ T cell responses has reportedly been documented following vaccination.

As for treatment: some 20 received Ad26.COV2.S at low or high dose, single or two shots; about five received placebo; per-sample allocation not given. Sampling was performed 63 days after the first vaccine or placebo injection. An Ad26 vector expressing Wuhan-strain SARS-CoV-2 spike constituted the vaccine. Using immunoSEQ multiplex PCR, the repertoire was profiled, and TCRdb retains in-frame clones only, with some absent. The table has a few hundred thousand clones, over 75% seen once. This CDR3 region has 13 residues. CDR1 and CDR2 from the germline V gene are MDHEN and SYDVKM. The germline V and J ends were trimmed by 6 bases and 0 bases, with 6 bases remaining between them. Notes on this clone: Its antigen is not identified.

Source: peripheral blood, taken in a trial of Ad26.COV2.S vaccine versus placebo. This chain connects TRBV28 to TRBJ1-3; the D is unclear. This TCR came from a person aged 18-60 years who received the Ad26.COV2.S COVID-19 vaccine or a placebo. The CDR3 DNA follows: TGTGCCAGCAGCGTCATCTCTGGAAACACCATATATTTT. This encodes CASSVISGNTIYF.